This TCR beta chain was observed in a study of cytomegalovirus exposure and HLA in healthy donors. Whole-study results and caveats: The authors confirmed in vitro that three CMV-associated chains were specific for CMV antigens. With DRB1 most and HLA-C fewest, TCR association rates differed between HLA loci in a later analysis.

Comment on this clone: Antigen specificity is unknown.

V dropped 4 bases and J dropped 8; count of bases not matched to a gene: 6. The germline CDR1 and CDR2 sequences are MRHNA and SNTAGT. The CDR3 covers 15 residues. The PCR contained 60 Vbeta and 13 Jbeta primers. Using immunoSEQ multiplex PCR, the repertoire was profiled, and TCRdb retains in-frame clones only, with some absent. The sample totals under 250,000 clones. The chain links TRBV6-4 to TRBJ2-1, with 12 bases identical to TRBD2. Sequencing was done on a sample of PBMCs. The TCR was taken from a girl aged 2-10 years in good health and CMV-seropositive. For the CDR3, the DNA is TGTGCCAGCAGTGCCGGACTAGCGGGGTGGGATGAGCAGTTCTTC. Encoded protein: CASSAGLAGWDEQFF.